Presented here are 6 T cell receptor beta chains from one specimen sequenced in a study of human T cells and chemical hapten exposure. Time point given: patch test 3, about 24 weeks after DPC sensitization. Treatment indicated: therapeutic diphenylcyclopropenone sensitization with weekly scalp DPC. MiXCR, run by TCRdb on the RACE reads, gives a single entry per CDR3 protein. Of roughly 200,000 distinct CDR3 sequences in the sample, more than 20% were seen once. The source material was whole blood, sampled in connection with sensitization to the hapten diphenylcyclopropenone (DPC). The receptors derive from a woman between 40 and 55 years old with alopecia areata. Some clones in this sample may be carry-over from other donors' samples.

This clonotype was seen more than once but under ten times. This sequence joins TRBV20-1 and TRBJ2-5; no clear D gene. Trimming left V 3 bases short and J 3 bases short, with 8 bases between. The CDR3 runs 12 residues. The germline CDR1 and CDR2 sequences are DFQATT and SNEGSKA (reference sequence). CDR3 nucleotides: TGCAGTGCTAGTAGTCTAGAAGAGACCCAGTACTTC. It specifies CSASSLEETQYF.

The table lists this clonotype with a few counts. CDR3 amino acids: CSVEPRANNEQFF. The CDR3 DNA reads TGCAGTGTCGAACCCAGGGCTAACAATGAGCAGTTCTTC. The chain combines TRBV20-1 with TRBJ2-1; perhaps TRBD1 as D (5 bases). Trimming cost V 7 bases and J 5 bases, with 15 bases left between them. Looked up from germline, CDR1 is DFQATT and CDR2 is SNEGSKA (reference sequence). This CDR3 has 13 amino acids.

The chain joins TRBV11-2 to TRBJ2-1; no reliable D call. The V end lost 4 bases, the J end lost 6 bases, and 10 bases lay between the germline ends. The CDR3 loop spans 13 amino acids. Germline V gene sequence: CDR1 SGHAT, CDR2 FQNNGV. In DNA form, the CDR3 reads TGTGCCAGCAGCTCTGGGTTGTTCAATGAGCAGTTCTTC. It is translated as CASSSGLFNEQFF.

V is TRBV20-1 and J is TRBJ2-1; 14 bases are a match to TRBD2. V shed 0 bases, J shed 3 bases, and the junction held 7 bases outside the gene matches. The germline V gene encodes CDR1 DFQATT and CDR2 SNEGSKA (reference sequence). The CDR3 is 18 amino acids. Written as DNA, the CDR3 is TGCAGTGCTAGAGAGACAGGGACTAGCGGGAGCTACTACAATGAGCAGTTCTTC. Its protein product is CSARETGTSGSYYNEQFF.

This clonotype was counted many times. This chain connects TRBV4-3 to TRBJ2-2; TRBD2 agrees at 11 bases. V was pared by 3 bases and J by 6 bases, with 9 bases of the junction left unmatched. Germline loops: CDR1 LGHNA, CDR2 YSLEER. CDR3 size: 17 residues. CDR3: CASSQGTSGSFAGELFF. As DNA, the CDR3 is TGCGCCAGCAGCCAGGGCACTAGCGGGAGTTTTGCCGGGGAGCTGTTTTTT.

This clonotype came up many times. The V and J genes are TRBV4-3 and TRBJ2-1, with 13 bases matching TRBD2. The CDR3 is made up of 16 amino acids. J was trimmed by 7 bases and V by 4 bases; bases with no gene match: 7. Germline V CDR1 and CDR2: LGHNA, YSLEER. The CDR3 here is CASSRGLAGEGNEQFF. The CDR3 DNA reads TGCGCCAGCAGCCGAGGACTAGCGGGGGAAGGTAATGAGCAGTTCTTC.